This section outlines one T cell receptor (beta chain) sequence together with its context. Its antigen is currently unknown. Here immunoSEQ multiplex PCR was the method, and the copy in TCRdb shows in-frame clones only, minus some. Altogether about 95,000 clones are present, roughly 90% being singletons, with the ten largest covering 2.6%. These data come from a study of OX40 agonist ivuxolimab in advanced cancers. Background on the study: Earlier anti-PD-1, anti-PD-L1 or anti-CTLA-4 therapy was permitted; 30% to 45% had received some. Broader study findings: Expanded clones were, on average, more numerous among CD8+ T cells than CD4+. Circulating CD4+ and CD8+ T cells showed clonal expansion by week 6 at 0.1 to 3.0 mg/kg.

No patient had autoimmune disease or received systemic immunosuppression. From germline, CDR1 is MDHEN and CDR2 SYDVKM. With 6 bases removed from V and 8 bases from J, the gap between germline ends came to 19 bases. The CDR3 totals 14 residues. This material consisted of CD4+ or CD8+ T cells sorted from blood, taken in a trial of the OX40 agonist ivuxolimab. The chain combines TRBV28 with TRBJ1-2; perhaps TRBD1 as D (6 bases). The clonotype originates from an adult with an advanced solid tumor such as melanoma, head and neck, liver or kidney cancer. The CDR3 reads CASRPGQTGRGYTF. The CDR3 nucleotides read TGTGCCAGCAGACCCGGACAGACCGGGCGAGGCTACACCTTC.